This T cell receptor beta chain came from a study of cytomegalovirus exposure and HLA in healthy donors. The J segment lost 7 bases and the V segment lost 3 bases, leaving 7 bases of the junction unmatched. The CDR3 contains 15 residues. Germline loops: CDR1 KGHSH, CDR2 LQKENI. Use of 60 Vbeta and 13 Jbeta primers characterized the PCR. Assay used: immunoSEQ multiplex PCR; TCRdb lists only in-frame clones, some missing. The sample table sets out roughly 39,000 clones. As concerns this clone: Its antigen is not identified.

Study-wide results and limits: Researchers reportedly found TCR beta sequences accurately predicted most subjects' HLA-A and HLA-B alleles. Most CMV-associated TCR beta chains were later found to appear HLA-restricted. Most of the TCR beta V segments (in an earlier analysis) were productive either about 90% or about 30% of the time. Later on, an analysis showed TCR association rates differing by HLA locus, with DRB1 the most and HLA-C the fewest.

Material: PBMCs. This TCR came from a man aged 25-45 years in good health and CMV-seronegative. V usage is TRBV18 and J usage is TRBJ2-2, with 8 bases aligning to TRBD1. The CDR3: CASSPRTGTIGELFF. The CDR3 coding sequence is TGTGCCAGCTCACCCAGGACAGGGACGATCGGGGAGCTGTTTTTT.